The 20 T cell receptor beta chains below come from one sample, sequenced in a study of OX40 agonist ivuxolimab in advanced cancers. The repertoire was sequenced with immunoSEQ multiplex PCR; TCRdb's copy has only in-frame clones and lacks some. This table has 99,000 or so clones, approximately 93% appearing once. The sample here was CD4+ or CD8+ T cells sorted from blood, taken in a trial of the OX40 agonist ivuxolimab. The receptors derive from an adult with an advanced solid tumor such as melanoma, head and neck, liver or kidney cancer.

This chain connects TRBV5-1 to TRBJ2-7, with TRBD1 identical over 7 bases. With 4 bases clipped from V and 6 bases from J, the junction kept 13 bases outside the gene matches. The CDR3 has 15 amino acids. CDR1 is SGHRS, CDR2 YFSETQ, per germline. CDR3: CASSAPGTALFEQYF. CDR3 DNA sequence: TGCGCCAGCAGCGCCCCCGGGACAGCCTTGTTCGAGCAGTACTTC.

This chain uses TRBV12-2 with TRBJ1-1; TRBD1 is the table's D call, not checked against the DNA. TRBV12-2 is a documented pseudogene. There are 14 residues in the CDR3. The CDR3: CASRPWALNAEAFF. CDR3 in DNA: TGTGCAAGTCGCCCATGGGCCCTCAACGCTGAAGCTTTCTTT.

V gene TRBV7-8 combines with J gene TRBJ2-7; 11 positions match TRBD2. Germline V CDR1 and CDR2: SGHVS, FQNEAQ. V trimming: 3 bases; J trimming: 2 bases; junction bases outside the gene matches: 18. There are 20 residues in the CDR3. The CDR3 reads CASSFLSGLAGGSSTYEQYF. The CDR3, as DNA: TGTGCCAGCAGCTTCCTTTCAGGGCTAGCGGGAGGTTCCTCCACCTACGAGCAGTACTTC.

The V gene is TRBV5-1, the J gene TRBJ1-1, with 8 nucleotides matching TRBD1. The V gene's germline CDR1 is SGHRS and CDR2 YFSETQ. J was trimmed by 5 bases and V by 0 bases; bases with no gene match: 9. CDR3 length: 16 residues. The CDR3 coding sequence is TGCGCCAGCAGCTTGGAGGGACAGGATCGGGGGACTGAAGCTTTCTTT. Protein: CASSLEGQDRGTEAFF. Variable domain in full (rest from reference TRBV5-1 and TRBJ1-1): KAGVTQTPRYLIKTRGQQVTLSCSPISGHRSVSWYQQTPGQGLQFLFEYFSETQRNKGNFPGRFSGRQFSNSRSEMNVSTLELGDSALYLCASSLEGQDRGTEAFFGQGTRLTVV.

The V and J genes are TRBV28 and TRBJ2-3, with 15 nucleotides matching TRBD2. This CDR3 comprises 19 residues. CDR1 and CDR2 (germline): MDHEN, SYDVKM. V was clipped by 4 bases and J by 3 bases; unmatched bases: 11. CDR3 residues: CASSYYGTSGRLGTDTQYF. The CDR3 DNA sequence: TGTGCCAGCAGTTATTACGGGACTAGCGGGAGGTTGGGGACAGATACGCAGTATTTT. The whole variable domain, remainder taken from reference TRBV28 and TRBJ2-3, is DVKVTQSSRYLVKRTGEKVFLECVQDMDHENMFWYRQDPGLGLRLIYFSYDVKMKEKGDIPEGYSVSREKKERFSLILESASTNQTSMYLCASSYYGTSGRLGTDTQYFGPGTRLTVL.

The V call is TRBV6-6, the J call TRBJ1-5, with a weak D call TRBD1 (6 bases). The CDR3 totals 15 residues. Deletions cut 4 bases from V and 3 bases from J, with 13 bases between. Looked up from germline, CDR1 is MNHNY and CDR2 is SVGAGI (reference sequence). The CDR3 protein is CASSLGGTHNQPQHF. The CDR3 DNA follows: TGTGCCAGCAGTTTGGGCGGGACACACAATCAGCCCCAGCATTTT.

The CDR3 region is CASSLDPRQGDYGYTF. The CDR3 coding sequence is TGCGCCAGCAGCTTGGATCCCAGACAGGGGGACTATGGCTACACCTTC. V gene TRBV5-1 combines with J gene TRBJ1-2, with 9 positions matching TRBD1. V gave up 0 bases and J gave up 3 bases; unmatched junction bases: 6. Germline loops: CDR1 SGHRS, CDR2 YFSETQ. CDR3 size: 16 residues.

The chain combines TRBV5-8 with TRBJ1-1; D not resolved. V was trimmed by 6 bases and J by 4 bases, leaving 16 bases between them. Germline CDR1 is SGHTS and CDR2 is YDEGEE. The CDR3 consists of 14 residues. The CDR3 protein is CASTLTGVITEAFF. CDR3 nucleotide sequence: TGTGCCAGCACCCTGACCGGGGTAATCACTGAAGCTTTCTTT.

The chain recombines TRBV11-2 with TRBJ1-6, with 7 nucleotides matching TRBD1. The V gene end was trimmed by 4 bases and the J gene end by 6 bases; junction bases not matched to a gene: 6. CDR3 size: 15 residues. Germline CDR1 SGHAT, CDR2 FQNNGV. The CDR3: CASSSVTGVNSPLHF. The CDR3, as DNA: TGTGCCAGCAGCTCTGTAACAGGGGTTAATTCACCCCTCCACTTT.

CDR3 residues: CASSNRAGGDYNEQFF. CDR3 in DNA: TGTGCCAGTAGTAATCGAGCGGGGGGAGACTACAATGAGCAGTTCTTC. The rearrangement links TRBV19 to TRBJ2-1; 9 nucleotides agree with TRBD2. Germline V CDR1 and CDR2: LNHDA, SQIVND (reference sequence). The CDR3 is 16 residues long. The ends lost 4 bases at V and 3 bases at J; junction bases unmatched: 7.

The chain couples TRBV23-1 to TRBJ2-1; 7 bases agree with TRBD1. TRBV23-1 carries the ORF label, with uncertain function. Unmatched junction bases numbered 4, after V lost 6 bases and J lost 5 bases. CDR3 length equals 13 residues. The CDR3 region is CASRSGTDNEQFF. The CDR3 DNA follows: TGCGCCAGCAGATCCGGGACAGACAATGAGCAGTTCTTC.

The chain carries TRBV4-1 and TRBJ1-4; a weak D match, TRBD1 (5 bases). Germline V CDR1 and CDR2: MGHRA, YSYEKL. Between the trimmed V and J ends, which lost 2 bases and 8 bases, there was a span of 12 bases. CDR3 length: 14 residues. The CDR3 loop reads CASSQRDGGEKLFF. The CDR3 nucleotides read TGCGCCAGCAGCCAACGGGACGGCGGGGAAAAACTGTTTTTT.

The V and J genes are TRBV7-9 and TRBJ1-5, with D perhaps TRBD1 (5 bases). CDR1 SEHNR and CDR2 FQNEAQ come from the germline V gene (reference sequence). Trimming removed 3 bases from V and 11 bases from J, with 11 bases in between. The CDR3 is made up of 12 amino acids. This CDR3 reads CASSFGTRAQHF. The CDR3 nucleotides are TGTGCCAGCAGCTTCGGGACCCGGGCCCAGCATTTT.

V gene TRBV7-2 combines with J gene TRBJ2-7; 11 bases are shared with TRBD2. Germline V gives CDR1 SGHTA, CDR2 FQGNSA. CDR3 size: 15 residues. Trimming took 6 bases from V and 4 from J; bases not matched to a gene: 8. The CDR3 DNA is TGTGCCAGCAGTCCGGGACTAGCGGAAACATACGAGCAGTACTTC. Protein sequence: CASSPGLAETYEQYF. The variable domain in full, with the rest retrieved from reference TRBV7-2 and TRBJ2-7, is GAGVSQSPSNKVTEKGKDVELRCDPISGHTALYWYRQSLGQGLEFLIYFQGNSAPDKSGLPSDRFSAERTGGSVSTLTIQRTQQEDSAVYLCASSPGLAETYEQYFGPGTRLTVT.

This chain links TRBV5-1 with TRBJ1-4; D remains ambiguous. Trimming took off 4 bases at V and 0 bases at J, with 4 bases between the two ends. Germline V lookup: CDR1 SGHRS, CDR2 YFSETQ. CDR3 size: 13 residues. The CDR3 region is CASSRATNEKLFF. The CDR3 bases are TGCGCCAGCAGCCGCGCAACTAATGAAAAACTGTTTTTT.

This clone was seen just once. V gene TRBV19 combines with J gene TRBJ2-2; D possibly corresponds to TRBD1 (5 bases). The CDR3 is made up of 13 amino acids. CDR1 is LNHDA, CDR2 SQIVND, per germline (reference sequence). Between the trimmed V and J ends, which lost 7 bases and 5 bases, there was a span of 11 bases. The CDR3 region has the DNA TGTGCCAGTAACACAGGTCGGACCGGGGAGCTGTTTTTT. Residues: CASNTGRTGELFF.

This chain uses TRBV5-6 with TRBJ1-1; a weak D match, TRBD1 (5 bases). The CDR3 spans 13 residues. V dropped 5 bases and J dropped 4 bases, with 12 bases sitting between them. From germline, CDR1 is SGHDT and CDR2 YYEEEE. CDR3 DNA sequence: TGTGCCAGCAGGATTGGAGGGGTCACTGAAGCTTTCTTT. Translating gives CASRIGGVTEAFF.

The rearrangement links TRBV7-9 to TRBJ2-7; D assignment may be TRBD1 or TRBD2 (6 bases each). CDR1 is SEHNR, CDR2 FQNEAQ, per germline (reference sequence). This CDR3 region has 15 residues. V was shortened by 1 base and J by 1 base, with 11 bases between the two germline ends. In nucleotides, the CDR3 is TGTGCCAGCAGCTTAGAGGGGGGCAGGTCCTACGAGCAGTACTTC. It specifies CASSLEGGRSYEQYF.

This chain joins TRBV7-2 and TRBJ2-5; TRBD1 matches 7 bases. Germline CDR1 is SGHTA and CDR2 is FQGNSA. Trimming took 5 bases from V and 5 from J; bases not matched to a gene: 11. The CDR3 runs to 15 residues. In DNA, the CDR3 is TGTGCCAGCAGCCCGCGAGGGGGCGCGGACGAGACCCAGTACTTC. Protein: CASSPRGGADETQYF. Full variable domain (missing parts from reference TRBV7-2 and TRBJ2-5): GAGVSQSPSNKVTEKGKDVELRCDPISGHTALYWYRQSLGQGLEFLIYFQGNSAPDKSGLPSDRFSAERTGGSVSTLTIQRTQQEDSAVYLCASSPRGGADETQYFGPGTRLLVL.

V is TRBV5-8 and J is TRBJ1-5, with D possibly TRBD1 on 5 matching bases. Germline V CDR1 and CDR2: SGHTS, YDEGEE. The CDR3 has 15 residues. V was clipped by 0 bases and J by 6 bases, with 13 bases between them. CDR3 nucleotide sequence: TGTGCCAGCAGCTTGGCTGGGGGGACGGGTCAGCCCCAGCATTTT. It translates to CASSLAGGTGQPQHF.